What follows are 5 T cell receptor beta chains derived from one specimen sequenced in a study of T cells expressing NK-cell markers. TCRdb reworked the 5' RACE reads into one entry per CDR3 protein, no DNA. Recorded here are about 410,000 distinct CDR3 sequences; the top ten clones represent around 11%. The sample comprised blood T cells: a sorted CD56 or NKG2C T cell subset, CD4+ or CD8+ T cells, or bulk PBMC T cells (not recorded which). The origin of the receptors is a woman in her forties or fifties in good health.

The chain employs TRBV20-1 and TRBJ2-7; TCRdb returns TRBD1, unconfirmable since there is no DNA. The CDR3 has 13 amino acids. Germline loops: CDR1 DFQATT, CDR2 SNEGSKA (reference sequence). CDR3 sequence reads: CSAYGGSKGEQYF.

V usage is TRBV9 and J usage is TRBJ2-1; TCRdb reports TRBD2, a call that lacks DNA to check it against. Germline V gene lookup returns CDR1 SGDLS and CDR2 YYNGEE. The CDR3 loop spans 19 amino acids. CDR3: CASSVTLGTSGRSYNEQFF.

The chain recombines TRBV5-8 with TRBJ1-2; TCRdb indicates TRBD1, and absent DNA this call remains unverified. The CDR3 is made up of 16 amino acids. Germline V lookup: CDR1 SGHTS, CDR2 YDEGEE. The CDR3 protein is CASSPGDRRLVDGYTF. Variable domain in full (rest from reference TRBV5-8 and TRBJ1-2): EAGVTQSPTHLIKTRGQQATLRCSPISGHTSVYWYQQALGLGLQFLLWYDEGEERNRGNFPPRFSGRQFPNYSSELNVNALELEDSALYLCASSPGDRRLVDGYTFGSGTRLTVV.

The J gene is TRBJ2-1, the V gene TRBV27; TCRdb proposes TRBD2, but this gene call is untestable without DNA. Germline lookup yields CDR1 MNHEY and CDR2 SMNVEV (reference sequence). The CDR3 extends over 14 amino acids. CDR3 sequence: CASSLGELAPEQFF.

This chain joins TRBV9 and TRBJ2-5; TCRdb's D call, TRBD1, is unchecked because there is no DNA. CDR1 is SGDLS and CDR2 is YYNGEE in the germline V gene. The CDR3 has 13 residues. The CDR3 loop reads CASSVGQGETQYF.